The rows below give T cell receptor beta chains drawn from one sample of a study of tumor-infiltrating lymphocytes in primary liver carcinoma. TCRdb re-analysed the multiplex PCR reads in MiXCR, keeping a single row per CDR3 protein. Altogether 60,000 to 90,000 distinct CDR3 sequences are present, over 60% being singletons, with the ten largest covering 25% to 30%. The material sequenced was liver tumor tissue from sampling region 4. The receptors come from a middle-aged man with primary liver carcinoma and hepatitis B virus infection. The CDR3 runs from the conserved cysteine through the conserved F or W. D genes are given only for firm matches. Only some rows state a clone size, as once, few, many or a class for expanded clones.

>TRBJ2-2|TRBD2|.|TRBV7-8
TGTACCGGCAGCTCCCTTGCCAGCGGAGGGAGGGGCGGGGAGCTGTTTTTT
CTGSSLASGGRGGELFF
>TRBJ1-2|TRBD1|few|TRBV5-1
TGCGCCAGCAGCCCTGGACAGGGGGCGCCGGGCTATGGCTACACCTTC
CASSPGQGAPGYGYTF
>TRBJ2-3|.|.|TRBV11-2
TGTGCCGGAGGGGCACGGAAGCTCGCAGGTACGCAGTATTTT
CAGGARKLAGTQYF
>TRBJ2-7|TRBD2|.|TRBV5-5
TGTGCCAGTAGCCGGGGACTAGGGCCATCCTACAAGCAGTACTTC
CASSRGLGPSYKQYF
>TRBJ2-5|.|.|TRBV11-3
TGTGCCAGCAGTAGAGGGATCGTAGAGACCCGGTACTTC
CASSRGIVETRYF
>TRBJ1-1|.|.|TRBV11-2
TGTGCCAGCAGTCTCAACAGGAGCCCGAACACTGAAGGTTTCTTT
CASSLNRSPNTEGFF
>TRBJ1-1|.|.|TRBV6-6
TGTGTCAGCAGTTATAATGTGAACAGGGAAGTGGGTGGATTCACTGAAGCTTTCTTT
CVSSYNVNREVGGFTEAFF
>TRBJ2-7|.|.|TRBV29-1
TGCAGCATGAGGAGGGAGACCTACGAGCAGTACTTC
CSMRRETYEQYF
>TRBJ2-1|TRBD2|few|TRBV5-1
TGCGCCAGCAGCTTCGGGACTAGCGGGACGGAAGAGCAGTTCTTC
CASSFGTSGTEEQFF
>TRBJ2-7|.|few|TRBV10-2
TGCGCCAGCAGTGAGACACTCCGGACAGTCTACGAGCAGTACTTC
CASSETLRTVYEQYF
>TRBJ2-5|.|many|TRBV28
TGTGCCAGCAGTTTATCAGGGAACCAAGAGACCCAGTACTTC
CASSLSGNQETQYF
>TRBJ2-7|.|few|TRBV2
TGTGCCAGCGCCGTTGGGTCATACGAGCAGTACTTC
CASAVGSYEQYF
>TRBJ2-1|TRBD1|.|TRBV29-1
TGCAGCGGATTGCCGGGACAGGGGGCGGACGAGCAATTCTTC
CSGLPGQGADEQFF
>TRBJ2-1|TRBD2|.|TRBV2
TGTGCCAGCATGGGGACTAGCGCCTACAATGAGCAGTTCTTC
CASMGTSAYNEQFF
>TRBJ1-1|.|.|TRBV28
TGTGCCAGCACCCATACCTTTGTGGGGGCAGGGACTGAAGCTTTCTTT
CASTHTFVGAGTEAFF
>TRBJ2-1|.|once|TRBV14
TGTGCCGGCAACCAAACGAGGAATGAGCAGTTCTTC
CAGNQTRNEQFF
>TRBJ1-1|TRBD1|.|TRBV11-2
TGTGCCAGCCCAGGGGGCGTCACTGAAGCTTTCTTT
CASPGGVTEAFF
>TRBJ1-1|.|.|TRBV2
TGTGCCAGCAAGGCGGCTCGGGGGAACACTGAAGTTTTCTTT
CASKAARGNTEVFF
>TRBJ2-3|TRBD2|.|TRBV4-2
TGTGCCAGCAATCCGGGACTATCAGGAGGTGGGACAGATACGCAGTATTTT
CASNPGLSGGGTDTQYF
>TRBJ2-1|TRBD1|many|TRBV6-2/TRBV6-3
TGTGCCAGCAGTCCCATACAGGGGGTCATTGTTAATGAGCAGTTCTTC
CASSPIQGVIVNEQFF
>TRBJ2-1|.|.|TRBV29-1
.
CGVVGLGSERFF
>TRBJ1-6|.|.|TRBV7-8
TGTGCCAGCAGCATCCAGGGGAGGGAGAATTCACTCCTCCATTTT
CASSIQGRENSLLHF
>TRBJ1-4|TRBD1|.|TRBV11-2
TGTGCCAGCAGCATAGGGACAGGGGGTGGGGAAAAACTGCTCTTT
CASSIGTGGGEKLLF
>TRBJ1-3|.|.|TRBV5-1
TGCGCCAGCAGCTTGGGACAGTTCTCCTTTGGAAACACCATATATTTT
CASSLGQFSFGNTIYF
>TRBJ2-7|TRBD2|.|TRBV11-2
TGTGCCAGCAGCTTATCCGTTGGACTAGCGGGAGGGCGGTGCGAGCGGTACTTC
CASSLSVGLAGGRCERYF
>TRBJ1-1|.|once|TRBV10-3
TGTGTCATCAGTGACACTGAAGCTTTCTTC
CVISDTEAFF
>TRBJ1-6|.|once|TRBV12-3/TRBV12-4
TGTACCAGCACCCTCAACAGGGTCTCACCCCTCCGCTTT
CTSTLNRVSPLRF
>TRBJ2-7|TRBD2|many|TRBV2
TGTGCCAGCAGCCCTACTAGCGGGAGTAAAGGCGAGCAGTACTTC
CASSPTSGSKGEQYF
>TRBJ2-6|.|many|TRBV5-1
TGCGCCAGCAGCTTAATGGCAGGGGGGAGCTCTGGGGCCAACGTCCTGACTTTC
CASSLMAGGSSGANVLTF
>TRBJ2-1|.|few|TRBV21-1
TGTGCCAGCAGCATCGGCGGGAGGGCCGGGGAGCAGTTCTTC
CASSIGGRAGEQFF
>TRBJ2-7|.|.|TRBV7-8
TGTGCCAGCAGCTTAGTGATAGGGGCCTACGGGCAATACTTC
CASSLVIGAYGQYF
>TRBJ1-3|.|once|TRBV4-2
TGTGTCACCAGCCAAGATGGGGGCTCTGGAAACACCATATATTTT
CVTSQDGGSGNTIYF